Described below is a single T cell receptor beta chain sequence and its context. The sample belongs to a study of blood T cell repertoires in COVID-19. About the research overall: The cDNA or gDNA used as material had been derived from T cells, B-cell-depleted T cells, or PBMCs.

Method: immunoSEQ multiplex PCR; TCRdb's copy keeps in-frame clones and lacks some. The data hold a few hundred thousand clones, with roughly nine tenths observed a single time. The CDR3 covers 13 residues. The V segment lost 6 bases and the J segment 3 bases; nucleotides outside the gene matches: 0. Germline CDR1 is MNHEY and CDR2 is SVGAGI. The chain employs TRBV6-5 and TRBJ2-1; 9 bases map to TRBD2. This receptor was identified in a woman in her 40s who had recovered from COVID-19. Sequenced material: peripheral blood. The CDR3, as DNA: TGTGCCAGCAGGCGGGGGGGCTACAATGAGCAGTTCTTC. Translated, it gives CASRRGGYNEQFF.